This T cell receptor beta chain was captured in a study of T cell repertoires in cytomegalovirus infection. The study, taken as a whole, reports: There were carriers of CMV plus the relevant HLA, and cumulative public TCR beta family frequency identified them.

To note about this clonotype: Its antigen is not known. With a much larger clone just one base away, this may be a read error.

The CDR3 consists of 15 residues. The J segment lost 11 bases and the V segment lost 8 bases, leaving 20 bases of the junction unmatched. The germline V gene encodes CDR1 SGHVS and CDR2 FQNEAQ. TCRdb reprocessed the reads with MiXCR, giving one entry per CDR3 protein. The sample includes 900,000 to 950,000 distinct CDR3 sequences, roughly 31% of them seen just once. The rearrangement links TRBV7-8 to TRBJ1-1; 7 bases are shared with TRBD1. The TCR was taken from a human donor in good health (CMV status not recorded). Some clones in this sample may be carry-over from other donors' samples. The starting material was cultured CD8+ T cells from PBMCs, obtained from culture after CMV antigen stimulation. Here the CDR3 reads CASGIKDRRPVVAFF. CDR3 in DNA: TGTGCCAGCGGCATAAAGGACAGGAGGCCCGTCGTTGCTTTCTTT.